This entry lists 19 T cell receptor beta chains sequenced from one sample in a study of a mutant IDH1 vaccine in newly diagnosed glioma. These receptors are not linked to any known antigen. Data came from immunoSEQ multiplex PCR; TCRdb stores just in-frame clones and leaves some out. The data show 30,000 to 35,000 clones, with around 87% seen just once and under 25% held by the top ten. Time point specified: week 11, during vaccination. Each dose delivered 300 ug of mutant IDH1 20-mer peptide subcutaneously with imiquimod. The sequencing used PBMCs, collected from a glioma patient whose treatment included an IDH1 peptide vaccine. The source is a man younger than 35 with glioma.

This rearrangement joins TRBV5-1 to TRBJ2-7; the D gene is possibly TRBD1 (6 bases). This CDR3 comprises 15 residues. Germline CDR1 and CDR2: SGHRS and YFSETQ. With 1 base removed from V and 0 bases from J, the gap between germline ends came to 11 bases. CDR3 DNA: TGCGCCAGCAGCTTGACCACAGGGCCCTCCTACGAGCAGTACTTC. The encoded protein is CASSLTTGPSYEQYF.

The chain carries TRBV29-1 and TRBJ2-7, with 8 bases aligning to TRBD1. The CDR3 is 13 amino acids. Germline loops: CDR1 SQVTM, CDR2 ANQGSEA. With V trimmed by 4 bases and J by 4 bases, 6 bases remained unmatched. This CDR3 reads CSVGGTGLYEQYF. CDR3 nucleotide sequence: TGCAGCGTTGGGGGGACAGGCCTATACGAGCAGTACTTC.

For the CDR3, the DNA is TGTGCCAGCAGCTTAGGACAGCTTCCAAATCAGCCCCAGCATTTT. Translated: CASSLGQLPNQPQHF. The rearrangement joins TRBV7-2 to TRBJ1-5, with D perhaps TRBD1 (5 bases). This CDR3 region has 15 residues. V dropped 1 base and J dropped 4 bases, with 11 bases sitting between them. CDR1 SGHTA and CDR2 FQGNSA come from the germline V gene.

The chain is built from TRBV5-1 and TRBJ2-1; D may match TRBD1 or TRBD2 (5 bases each). With 4 bases removed from V and 4 bases from J, the gap between germline ends came to 21 bases. CDR3 length: 17 amino acids. Germline-derived CDR1 and CDR2 are SGHRS and YFSETQ. The CDR3 here is CASSETTDSKGYNEQFF. As DNA, the CDR3 is TGCGCCAGCAGCGAGACAACGGACTCAAAGGGGTACAATGAGCAGTTCTTC.

This chain uses TRBV7-2 with TRBJ1-2; D may be TRBD1 (5 bases). Trimming left V 1 base short and J 5 bases short, with 14 bases between. CDR1 and CDR2 from the germline V gene are SGHTA and FQGNSA. The CDR3 length is 15 residues. The CDR3 protein is CASSLEADTDYGYTF. The CDR3 bases are TGTGCCAGCAGCTTAGAGGCGGACACAGATTATGGCTACACCTTC.

The J gene is TRBJ2-7, the V gene TRBV7-6; D unclear. Trimming removed 2 bases at V and 0 bases at J, with 11 bases between. This CDR3 spans 15 amino acids. From germline, CDR1 is SGHVS and CDR2 FNYEAQ. CDR3 sequence reads: CASSLTDGSSYEQYF. CDR3 sequence (DNA): TGTGCCAGCAGCTTAACCGACGGTAGCTCCTACGAGCAGTACTTC. Supplemented by reference TRBV7-6 and TRBJ2-7, the full variable domain reads GAGVSQSPRYKVTKRGQDVALRCDPISGHVSLYWYRQALGQGPEFLTYFNYEAQQDKSGLPNDRFSAERPEGSISTLTIQRTEQRDSAMYRCASSLTDGSSYEQYFGPGTRLTVT.

The chain has TRBV5-5 and TRBJ2-5; D not resolved. The CDR3 covers 13 residues. Looked up from germline, CDR1 is SGHKS and CDR2 is YYEKEE (reference sequence). The V end lost 1 base, the J end lost 5 bases, and 9 bases lay between the germline ends. This chain's CDR3 is CASSLTPSETQYF. The DNA of the CDR3 is TGTGCCAGCAGCTTGACGCCTTCTGAGACCCAGTACTTC.

This clone was observed once. The gene calls are TRBV7-9 and TRBJ2-5; TRBD2 matches 9 bases. The CDR3 runs 16 residues. J was trimmed by 5 bases and V by 6 bases; bases with no gene match: 13. Per germline, CDR1 SEHNR and CDR2 FQNEAQ (reference sequence). DNA for the CDR3: TGTGCCAGCAGACAAGTCGGCGGGAGGGCCGGTGAGACCCAGTACTTC. It specifies CASRQVGGRAGETQYF.

This chain connects TRBV2 to TRBJ1-1, with unresolved D. Trimming stripped 4 bases from V and 5 bases from J, with 11 bases between. This CDR3 has 13 amino acids. Germline V gene sequence: CDR1 SNHLY, CDR2 FYNNEI. The CDR3 loop is CASSVEGGTEAFF. CDR3 DNA sequence: TGTGCCAGCAGTGTTGAGGGAGGGACTGAAGCTTTCTTT.

The gene calls are TRBV7-8 and TRBJ1-1; possible D gene TRBD1, 5 bases. The CDR3 is 16 amino acids. Germline loops: CDR1 SGHVS, CDR2 FQNEAQ. V gave up 6 bases and J gave up 5 bases, with 22 bases separating them. As DNA, the CDR3 is TGTGCCAGCAGGCGGGACGACAAGGGGTGGGGAACTGAAGCTTTCTTT. Its protein is CASRRDDKGWGTEAFF. The full variable domain, completed using reference TRBV7-8 and TRBJ1-1, is GAGVSQSPRYKVAKRGQDVALRCDPISGHVSLFWYQQALGQGPEFLTYFQNEAQLDKSGLPSDRFFAERPEGSVSTLKIQRTQQEDSAVYLCASRRDDKGWGTEAFFGQGTRLTVV.

The chain uses TRBV9 and TRBJ2-2; 9 bases fit TRBD1. The CDR3 extends over 16 amino acids. The germline CDR1 and CDR2 sequences are SGDLS and YYNGEE. V gave up 3 bases and J gave up 5 bases; unmatched junction bases: 8. CDR3 DNA sequence: TGTGCCAGCAGCGAGGGGACAGGGAGGGGAACCGGGGAGCTGTTTTTT. This sequence encodes CASSEGTGRGTGELFF.

The chain employs TRBV5-1 and TRBJ2-1, with TRBD1 matching 12 bases. V dropped 0 bases and J dropped 8; count of bases not matched to a gene: 6. Germline CDR1 reads SGHRS; CDR2 reads YFSETQ. The CDR3 length is 16 residues. CDR3 amino acids: CASSLGRDRGLYEQFF. CDR3 bases: TGCGCCAGCAGCTTGGGGCGGGACAGGGGGCTTTATGAGCAGTTCTTC.

The rearrangement joins TRBV29-1 to TRBJ2-1, with 7 bases identical to TRBD2. The germline V gene has CDR1 SQVTM and CDR2 ANQGSEA. Germline trimming cut 4 bases from V and 14 bases from J; bases unmatched to any gene: 5. This CDR3 region has 10 residues. The CDR3 is CSVGTSVEFF. DNA of the CDR3: TGCAGCGTTGGAACTAGCGTGGAGTTCTTC.

The rearrangement uses TRBV28 and TRBJ1-2; tentatively, D is TRBD1 (5 bases). Germline-derived CDR1 and CDR2 are MDHEN and SYDVKM. The CDR3 is 12 residues long. Deletions cut 8 bases from V and 6 bases from J, with 13 bases between. The CDR3 DNA reads TGTGCCAGCGGGGCGAGGCGTGATGGCTACACCTTC. Amino acids: CASGARRDGYTF.

The chain recombines TRBV7-2 with TRBJ1-4; D is possibly TRBD1 (5 bases). In germline, CDR1 is SGHTA, CDR2 FQGNSA. The CDR3 extends over 13 amino acids. The germline V and J ends were trimmed by 0 bases and 14 bases, with 13 bases remaining between them. CDR3 in amino acids: CASSLAAAGNLFF. Written as DNA, the CDR3 is TGTGCCAGCAGCTTAGCGGCGGCAGGGAATCTGTTTTTT.

This chain's CDR3 is CASTPAGAGSPLHF. The CDR3 DNA reads as TGTGCCAGCACCCCCGCTGGAGCAGGTTCACCCCTCCACTTT. The chain is built from TRBV7-2 and TRBJ1-6; D is ambiguous. Germline CDR1 and CDR2: SGHTA and FQGNSA. The V end was cut by 7 bases, the J end by 9 bases, with 16 bases between. The CDR3 totals 14 residues. Variable domain in full (rest from reference TRBV7-2 and TRBJ1-6): GAGVSQSPSNKVTEKGKDVELRCDPISGHTALYWYRQSLGQGLEFLIYFQGNSAPDKSGLPSDRFSAERTGGSVSTLTIQRTQQEDSAVYLCASTPAGAGSPLHFGNGTRLTVT.

This clone was seen once. The V gene is TRBV14, the J gene TRBJ2-7; tentative D call: TRBD2 (5 bases). From germline, CDR1 is SGHDN and CDR2 FVKESK. V was shortened by 6 bases and J by 5 bases, with 14 bases between the two germline ends. The CDR3 is made up of 13 amino acids. For the CDR3, the DNA is TGTGCCAGCAGTCCGGGGTTTCTCCACGAGCAGTACTTC. Translation gives CASSPGFLHEQYF.

This chain uses TRBV6-5 with TRBJ2-3; TRBD1 matches at 7 bases. V lost 0 bases, J lost 5 bases, and 5 bases stayed unmatched. Per the germline V gene, CDR1 is MNHEY and CDR2 is SVGAGI. The CDR3 contains 15 residues. CDR3: CASSYSTGKQDTQYF. The CDR3 DNA follows: TGTGCCAGCAGTTACTCGACAGGGAAGCAAGATACGCAGTATTTT.

This rearrangement joins TRBV7-7 to TRBJ2-1; 9 bases map to TRBD2. The CDR3 spans 16 residues. Germline V gene lookup returns CDR1 SSHAT and CDR2 FNYEAQ (reference sequence). The junction had 15 bases not matched to a gene; V was cut back by 5 bases and J by 10 bases. The CDR3 DNA reads as TGTGCCAGCAGCCCAGCCACGACTAGCGGACGCGAGGAGCAGTTCTTC. Amino acid sequence: CASSPATTSGREEQFF.